This record looks at one T cell receptor beta chain sequence and its context. The PCR was carried out with 60 Vbeta primers and 13 Jbeta primers. Sequencing was performed with immunoSEQ multiplex PCR; in TCRdb, only in-frame clones are kept and a portion is missing. The table lists some 110,000 clones, about 80% of them singletons, with less than 4.5% in the top ten. The data stem from a study of cytomegalovirus exposure and HLA in healthy donors. The wider study: Researchers previously reported finding fewer than 140 million unique TCR beta sequences from 170 million or so T cells.

The V end was cut by 3 bases, the J end by 7 bases, with 13 bases between. Germline V CDR1 and CDR2: SGDLS, YYNGEE. The CDR3 length is 13 residues. Sequenced: PBMCs. The J gene is TRBJ2-5, the V gene TRBV9; D is possibly TRBD2 (5 bases). This clonotype was obtained from a man in his forties in good health and CMV-seronegative. CDR3 DNA sequence: TGTGCCAGCAGCGGGGTCGGCGCGGGGACCCAGTACTTC. Encoded protein: CASSGVGAGTQYF.